This T cell receptor (beta chain) was captured in a study of post-analysis software for immune sequencing data. About the research overall: The cohort encompassed relapsing-remitting, secondary progressive and progressive-relapsing multiple sclerosis disease courses.

Trimming cost V 1 base and J 8 bases, with 8 bases left between them. The CDR3 is made up of 13 amino acids. From germline, CDR1 is MNHEY and CDR2 SVGAGI. cDNA libraries of TCR beta carried unique molecular identifiers. MiXCR, applied by TCRdb to the PCR reads, yields one record per CDR3 protein. The sample has around 160,000 distinct CDR3 sequences, around 36% seen once. Sequencing was performed on blood, taken after autologous hematopoietic stem cell transplantation. This sequence was found in a girl aged 10-17 years with multiple sclerosis. The gene calls are TRBV6-5 and TRBJ2-2, with D perhaps TRBD2 (5 bases). CDR3 residues: CASSYYEGGELFF. The CDR3 nucleotides are TGTGCCAGCAGTTACTACGAGGGAGGGGAGCTGTTTTTT.